These T cell receptor beta chains were read from a single sample in a study of blood T cells in healthy people across ages. One entry per CDR3 protein results from TCRdb running MiXCR on the 5' RACE reads. The sample lists roughly 790,000 distinct CDR3 sequences, 40% to 45% seen once, with roughly 20% in the top ten. Material: blood. Receptor source: a woman aged 55-70 years in good health. The CDR3 runs from the conserved cysteine through the conserved F or W. The D gene is left open where the match is weak. Clone size is stated in some rows and not others, as once, few, many or a class when expanded.

J gene,clone size,D gene,V gene,CDR3 DNA,CDR3 protein
TRBJ1-1,few,TRBD1,TRBV15,TGTGCCACCAGCAGGCCCGTGACAGGGTCGACAACTAAGAACACTGAAGCTTTCTTT,CATSRPVTGSTTKNTEAFF
TRBJ2-5,NA,TRBD1,TRBV6-5,TGTGCCAGCAGTTACGGGACAGGGGGTGGCCAAGAGACCCAGTACTTC,CASSYGTGGGQETQYF
TRBJ2-5,NA,TRBD1,TRBV3-1,TGTGCCAGCAGCCAAGATCAGTGGACAGGCTCCTACAATGAGCAGTACTTC,CASSQDQWTGSYNEQYF
TRBJ2-5,NA,TRBD2,TRBV14,TGTGCCAGCAGCTCAGGGGCTAGCGGGAGAGATGAGCAGTACTTC,CASSSGASGRDEQYF
TRBJ2-1,NA,NA,TRBV7-8,TGTGCCAGCAGCTTAGCGCGGATACTCTCCTACAATGAGCAGTTCTTC,CASSLARILSYNEQFF
TRBJ1-4,few,TRBD1,TRBV29-1,TGCAGCTTTACAGGGGCGGGTGAAAAACTGTTTTTT,CSFTGAGEKLFF
TRBJ2-5,NA,TRBD2,TRBV7-2,TGTGCCAGCAGCCAGCGCCTAGCGGTCCAAGAGACCCAGTACTTC,CASSQRLAVQETQYF
TRBJ2-1,NA,NA,TRBV19,TGTGCCAGTAGTACCCTCTTAGCTGACGAGCAGTTCTTC,CASSTLLADEQFF
TRBJ2-1,NA,NA,TRBV9,TGTGCCAGCAGCGTAGAAGGAGGTAGGGCGGATGAGCAGTTCTTC,CASSVEGGRADEQFF
TRBJ2-3,NA,TRBD2,TRBV20-1,TGCTGTGCTAGAGGTGGACTAGCGGGACGCACAGATACGCAGTATTTT,CCARGGLAGRTDTQYF
TRBJ1-6,few,NA,TRBV9,TGTGCCAGCAGCGTAGCTGCGTTTAATTCACCCCTCCACTTT,CASSVAAFNSPLHF
TRBJ2-3,many,TRBD2,TRBV29-1,TGCAGCGTCTCCGGGACTAGCGGATACTCCCCAGATACGCAGTATTTT,CSVSGTSGYSPDTQYF
TRBJ1-5,few,NA,TRBV9,TGTGCCAGCAGCGTGGACCCAGGCACTAATCAGCCCCAGCATTTT,CASSVDPGTNQPQHF
TRBJ2-5,NA,NA,TRBV7-6,TGTGCCAGCAGCTTAGAGAAACGGACTCAAGAGACCCAGTACTTC,CASSLEKRTQETQYF
TRBJ2-7,few,NA,TRBV27,TGTGCCAGCAGTCCCGAAGGGGAGTGGCAGCCCTACGAGCAGTACTTC,CASSPEGEWQPYEQYF
TRBJ2-1,NA,NA,TRBV6-6,TGTGCCAGCAGATCCACCGGGACGGGGTCAAACAATGAGCAGTTCTTC,CASRSTGTGSNNEQFF
TRBJ2-3,few,TRBD2,TRBV20-1,TGCAGTGCTGGACTAGCGGGAGGTTACGAAACGCAGTATTTT,CSAGLAGGYETQYF
TRBJ1-5,few,NA,TRBV6-2/TRBV6-3,TGTGCCAGCAGTTACCTGGGGAAGCCCCAGCATTTT,CASSYLGKPQHF
TRBJ2-7,many,TRBD1,TRBV7-2,TGTGCCAGCAGGCATCCCGGGACAGGGGTATACGAGCAGTACTTC,CASRHPGTGVYEQYF
TRBJ2-1,NA,NA,TRBV12-3/TRBV12-4,TGTGCCAGCGGGAGGACAGCCCTTTTCGACAATGAGCAGTTCTTC,CASGRTALFDNEQFF
TRBJ2-3,NA,TRBD2,TRBV9,TGTGCCAGCAACGGGGGGGCGGGGGCGGTAGATACGCAGTATTTT,CASNGGAGAVDTQYF
TRBJ2-1,NA,NA,TRBV7-8,TGTGCCGGCAGCTTAGCGGACCACTCCTACAATGAGCAGTTCTTC,CAGSLADHSYNEQFF
TRBJ2-1,few,NA,TRBV20-1,TGCAGTGCCGCGCCGGGTCTAGGTGAGCAGTTCTTC,CSAAPGLGEQFF
TRBJ2-7,NA,TRBD2,TRBV9,TGTGCCAGCAGCCCCGCGGGGGGCTTGCTCTACGAGCAGTACTTC,CASSPAGGLLYEQYF
TRBJ2-1,NA,NA,TRBV29-1,TGCAGCGCCGGGCTTTCGGCTGAGCAGTTCTTC,CSAGLSAEQFF
TRBJ2-4,NA,NA,TRBV28,TGTGCCAGCAGGTCGAAGGGGTGGAGTGAGCAGTACTTC,CASRSKGWSEQYF
TRBJ2-7,NA,TRBD2,TRBV4-1,TGCGCCAGCAGGCAACTAGCGGGAGGAAGCTACGAGCAGTACTTC,CASRQLAGGSYEQYF
TRBJ1-4,NA,NA,TRBV4-1,TGCGCCAGCAGCCAGCTCCAATACAGGGCCGGTGAAAAACTGTTTTTT,CASSQLQYRAGEKLFF
TRBJ2-3,NA,NA,TRBV20-1,TGCAGTGCAACCCGGACTAAATCCACAGATACGCAGTATTTT,CSATRTKSTDTQYF
TRBJ2-7,few,NA,TRBV4-2,TGTGCCAGCAGCCAAGAATTCGGACAGCCGTCGGCCTCCTACGAGCAGTACTTC,CASSQEFGQPSASYEQYF
TRBJ1-6,NA,NA,TRBV18,TGTGCCAGCTCACCGGGGGGAGTTTGGTCACCCCTCCACTTT,CASSPGGVWSPLHF
TRBJ2-3,NA,NA,TRBV15,TGTGCCACCAGCAGAGAATCAGCGGAAAGCACAGATACGCGGTATTTT,CATSRESAESTDTRYF
TRBJ2-1,many,TRBD2,TRBV7-9,TGTGCCAGCAGCTTAGGTAGACTAGCGGGGGGGATCTCCTACAATGAGCAGTTCTTC,CASSLGRLAGGISYNEQFF
TRBJ2-7,NA,NA,TRBV4-2,TGTGCCAGCAGCCAAACCACGGGGAAAGCCTACGAGCAGTACTTC,CASSQTTGKAYEQYF
TRBJ2-7,many,NA,TRBV5-1,TGCGCCAGCAGCTACGGACGCGGGGAGGACGAGCAGTACTTC,CASSYGRGEDEQYF
TRBJ2-7,NA,NA,TRBV3-1,TGTGCCAGCAGCCAAGATGACGGGCGCTACGAGCAGTACTTC,CASSQDDGRYEQYF
TRBJ1-1,once,NA,TRBV27,TGTGCCAGCAGTTTATCCGGCTTTTGGCAGGGTATTACTGAAGCTTTCTTT,CASSLSGFWQGITEAFF
TRBJ2-5,few,TRBD2,TRBV20-1,TGCAGTGCCACCCGGGACTATGTCCTCACTGAGCAGTACTTC,CSATRDYVLTEQYF
TRBJ2-1,few,TRBD2,TRBV9,TGTGCCAGCAGCGCCATAGCGGGAGAATGGAATGAGCAGTTCTTC,CASSAIAGEWNEQFF
TRBJ2-3,few,TRBD2,TRBV10-3,TGTGCCATCAGTGAGGGGACTAGCGGGAGGGCCCCAGATACGCAGTATTTT,CAISEGTSGRAPDTQYF
TRBJ2-5,NA,TRBD2,TRBV14,TGTGCCAGCAGCGGGCAAATCGGGACTAGCGGCATACAGTACTTC,CASSGQIGTSGIQYF
TRBJ2-7,NA,NA,TRBV20-1,TGCAGAGTACAGAACCCGAGCTACGAGCAGTACTTC,CRVQNPSYEQYF
TRBJ1-6,few,NA,TRBV5-6,TGTGCCAGCAGCGTCCGGACTCCGAATTCACCCCTCCACTTT,CASSVRTPNSPLHF
TRBJ2-7,NA,TRBD2,TRBV4-2,TGTGCCAGCAGCCGAGAGCGGGGACCCTACGAGCAGTACTTC,CASSRERGPYEQYF
TRBJ2-7,few,TRBD1,TRBV9,TGTGCCAGCAGCGTCAGACAGGGAGCTTCCTACGAGCAGTACTTC,CASSVRQGASYEQYF
TRBJ2-7,NA,NA,TRBV29-1,TGCAGCGTTGGACAGGCGATTACCTACGAGCAGTACTTC,CSVGQAITYEQYF
TRBJ2-7,NA,TRBD1,TRBV27,TGTGCCAGCAGGGTCTCCGGAGTTGGGGACAGGGTCTACGAGCAGTACTTC,CASRVSGVGDRVYEQYF
TRBJ2-1,few,NA,TRBV7-3,TGTGCCAGCAGCCCGATAGCGGAAATCTACAATGAGCAGTTCTTC,CASSPIAEIYNEQFF
TRBJ2-7,NA,NA,TRBV9,TGTGCCAGCAGCGTCCTGGACGGAGCCTACGAGCAGTACTTC,CASSVLDGAYEQYF
TRBJ1-3,NA,NA,TRBV7-6,TGTGCCAGCAGCCAAGCCCAGGCAGGGGCTGGAAACACCATATATTTT,CASSQAQAGAGNTIYF
TRBJ1-1,NA,NA,TRBV5-1,TGCGCCAGCAGCTTGGATCCCGGGGAAGGGCCTGAAGCTTTCTTT,CASSLDPGEGPEAFF
TRBJ2-7,many,TRBD2,TRBV27,TGTGCCAGCAGTCAAACTAGCGGCTACGAGCAGTACTTC,CASSQTSGYEQYF
TRBJ2-7,NA,NA,TRBV7-8,TGTGCCAGCAGCTCCTATAGGGGCGAGCAGTACTTC,CASSSYRGEQYF
TRBJ2-5,NA,TRBD2,TRBV20-1,TGCAGTGCTACCGGGACTAGCGGGGGACAAGAGACCCAGTACTTC,CSATGTSGGQETQYF
TRBJ1-1,NA,NA,TRBV5-8,TGTGCCAGCAGCTTGGGATTCTACGCTGAAGCTTTCTTT,CASSLGFYAEAFF